The 19 T cell receptor beta chains below all came from one sample that was sequenced in a study of blood T cell repertoires in COVID-19. Sequenced by immunoSEQ multiplex PCR; TCRdb stores in-frame clones only, minus some. The sample holds about 220,000 clones, about 80% seen once. The source material was PBMCs or T cells enriched from blood (not recorded which). The receptors come from a woman aged 40 to 50 with acute COVID-19.

CDR3 nucleotide sequence: TGCGCCAGCAGCTTGGCTCTAAGCAGCGTAGGAGAGACCCAGTACTTC. Its protein product is CASSLALSSVGETQYF. This rearrangement joins TRBV5-1 to TRBJ2-5; D unclear. The ends were cut back, 0 bases at V and 4 bases at J, with 16 bases in the middle. This CDR3 is built from 16 residues. Germline loops: CDR1 SGHRS, CDR2 YFSETQ.

The chain has TRBV7-3 and TRBJ2-3, with 8 positions matching TRBD2. Germline V gene data show CDR1 as SGHTA and CDR2 as FQGTGA. V shed 5 bases and J 3 bases; nucleotides not matched to a gene: 7. The CDR3 consists of 15 residues. The CDR3 reads CASSPVGLGTDTQYF. The CDR3 DNA follows: TGTGCCAGCAGCCCAGTGGGACTAGGGACAGATACGCAGTATTTT.

This chain links TRBV9 with TRBJ2-7, with TRBD2 matching 10 bases. From germline, CDR1 is SGDLS and CDR2 YYNGEE. The junction had 6 bases not matched to a gene; V was cut back by 4 bases and J by 2 bases. CDR3 size: 15 residues. CDR3 sequence reads: CASSPGLAETYEQYF. The CDR3 DNA reads as TGTGCCAGCAGCCCTGGACTAGCGGAAACCTACGAGCAGTACTTC.

This chain joins TRBV4-2 and TRBJ1-1, with 7 bases that match TRBD1. V shed 6 bases, J shed 1 base, and the junction held 2 bases outside the gene matches. The CDR3 covers 13 residues. The germline CDR1 and CDR2 sequences are LGHNA and YNFKEQ. This CDR3 reads CASSGTENTEAFF. CDR3 nucleotide sequence: TGTGCCAGCAGTGGGACAGAGAACACTGAAGCTTTCTTT.

The CDR3 bases are TGTGCCAGCAGCCATGGGTTGGGGACAGGACACTCTGGGGCCAACGTCCTGACTTTC. Translated: CASSHGLGTGHSGANVLTF. This chain uses TRBV3-1 (or the pseudogene TRBV3-2) with TRBJ2-6; TRBD1 aligns across 8 bases. Germline V lookup: CDR1 LGHDT, CDR2 YNNKEL (reference sequence). This CDR3 is 19 amino acids long. V shed 3 bases and J 0 bases; nucleotides not matched to a gene: 10.

This clone was counted only a few times. In the same sample, other DNA sequences code for this CDR3. J is TRBJ1-1 and V is TRBV5-1, with a tentative D call TRBD1 (6 bases). The CDR3 runs to 14 residues. The germline V gene encodes CDR1 SGHRS and CDR2 YFSETQ. Trimming cost V 5 bases and J 1 base, with 12 bases left between them. CDR3: CASSSGQPNTEAFF. The CDR3 nucleotides are TGCGCCAGCAGTTCGGGACAACCGAACACTGAAGCTTTCTTT.

The chain employs TRBV7-9 and TRBJ2-7; maybe TRBD1 (5 bases). With 2 bases removed from V and 4 bases from J, the gap between germline ends came to 18 bases. Germline loops: CDR1 SEHNR, CDR2 FQNEAQ (reference sequence). The CDR3 extends over 16 amino acids. This CDR3 reads CASSLRLGMGRYEQYF. For the CDR3, the DNA is TGTGCCAGCAGCTTAAGGTTGGGAATGGGGCGGTACGAGCAGTACTTC.

The sample holds a few counts of this clone. The chain carries TRBV19 and TRBJ1-2, with TRBD1 identical over 10 bases. Germline V lookup: CDR1 LNHDA, CDR2 SQIVND (reference sequence). Germline trimming cut 5 bases from V and 4 bases from J; bases unmatched to any gene: 7. This CDR3 contains 15 residues. The CDR3 DNA follows: TGTGCCAGTAGTGCCCCGGGACAGGGGAGCTATGGCTACACCTTC. The encoded protein is CASSAPGQGSYGYTF.

The rearrangement uses TRBV7-3 and TRBJ2-2; D is perhaps TRBD2 (5 bases). CDR1 and CDR2 (germline): SGHTA, FQGTGA. The CDR3 sequence is 16 residues long. V lost 2 bases, J lost 3 bases, and 13 bases lay in between. The CDR3 sequence: CASSLPERDHTGELFF. The CDR3 coding sequence is TGTGCCAGCAGCTTACCGGAGAGGGATCACACCGGGGAGCTGTTTTTT.

Comment on this clone: Other DNA sequences in this specimen translate into the identical CDR3. The chain combines TRBV7-9 with TRBJ2-1; a possible D gene is TRBD1 (5 bases). The ends were cut back, 5 bases at V and 4 bases at J, with 9 bases in the middle. CDR1 SEHNR and CDR2 FQNEAQ come from the germline V gene (reference sequence). The CDR3 spans 13 residues. The CDR3 loop is CASSLDSYNEQFF. Here the CDR3 DNA reads TGTGCCAGCAGCCTCGACAGTTACAATGAGCAGTTCTTC.

This chain uses TRBV18 with TRBJ2-3; no clear D. Between the trimmed V and J ends, which lost 3 bases and 4 bases, there was a span of 8 bases. The V gene's germline CDR1 is KGHSH and CDR2 LQKENI. The CDR3 covers 13 residues. In DNA form, the CDR3 reads TGTGCCAGCTCACCTTCACAGCCAGATACGCAGTATTTT. Its translation: CASSPSQPDTQYF.

This clone was found a few times. The gene calls are TRBV2 and TRBJ1-4; 10 bases match TRBD1. Losses at the gene ends were 5 bases for V and 8 bases for J; bases not matched to a gene: 8. This CDR3 region has 15 residues. The germline V gene encodes CDR1 SNHLY and CDR2 FYNNEI. DNA of the CDR3: TGTGCCAGCAGTCTCATGGGACAGGGGACGGAAAAACTGTTTTTT. Residues: CASSLMGQGTEKLFF.

The chain employs TRBV5-1 and TRBJ2-7, with D perhaps TRBD1 (5 bases). V lost 3 bases to trimming and J lost 7 bases, with 11 bases between them. The germline V gene has CDR1 SGHRS and CDR2 YFSETQ. The CDR3 covers 12 residues. The CDR3 reads CASSSQGGEQYF. The CDR3 coding sequence is TGCGCCAGCAGCTCTCAGGGTGGAGAGCAGTACTTC.

The rearrangement uses TRBV18 and TRBJ2-1; TRBD2 matches at 13 bases. Germline CDR1 and CDR2: KGHSH and LQKENI. The CDR3 spans 16 residues. After removal of 1 base from V and 4 bases from J, the junction contained 1 base not matched to a gene. CDR3 nucleotides: TGTGCCAGCTCACCACAGGGACTAGCGGGATACAATGAGCAGTTCTTC. Translating it yields CASSPQGLAGYNEQFF.

The DNA of the CDR3 is TGCAGCGTTGAAAGCGGCAGGGGAGACGAGCAGTACTTC. Its protein is CSVESGRGDEQYF. The chain is built from TRBV29-1 and TRBJ2-7, with a tentative D call TRBD1 (6 bases). Germline values: CDR1 SQVTM, CDR2 ANQGSEA. V lost 2 bases and J lost 5, with 13 bases in between. There are 13 residues in the CDR3.

The rearrangement uses TRBV19 and TRBJ1-2, with no clear D. CDR1 is LNHDA, CDR2 SQIVND, per germline (reference sequence). V lost 7 bases and J lost 6, with 9 bases in between. The CDR3 totals 11 residues. Here the CDR3 reads CASKAAHGYTF. The CDR3 DNA follows: TGTGCCAGTAAGGCGGCGCATGGCTACACCTTC.

The chain is built from TRBV6-1 and TRBJ1-5; D not certain. The CDR3 spans 16 residues. Germline loops: CDR1 MNHNS, CDR2 SASEGT. Trimming removed 2 bases from V and 5 bases from J, with 16 bases in between. The CDR3 loop is CASSEPGLRFDQPQHF. The CDR3 DNA sequence: TGTGCCAGCAGTGAACCCGGACTGCGGTTCGATCAGCCCCAGCATTTT.

This rearrangement joins TRBV7-2 to TRBJ2-1; unclear D gene. The germline CDR1 and CDR2 sequences are SGHTA and FQGNSA. CDR3 size: 13 residues. Deletions cut 5 bases from V and 0 bases from J, with 5 bases between. The CDR3 loop is CASSPGSYNEQFF. The CDR3 nucleotides read TGTGCCAGCAGCCCCGGCTCCTACAATGAGCAGTTCTTC.

The CDR3 loop reads CASSSGQGIYNEQFF. The CDR3 nucleotides are TGTGCCAGCAGCTCGGGACAGGGGATTTACAATGAGCAGTTCTTC. The chain uses TRBV11-2 and TRBJ2-1; TRBD1 matches at 10 bases. J lost 4 bases, V lost 4 bases, and 4 bases had no gene match. The V gene's germline CDR1 is SGHAT and CDR2 FQNNGV. The CDR3 is 15 residues long.